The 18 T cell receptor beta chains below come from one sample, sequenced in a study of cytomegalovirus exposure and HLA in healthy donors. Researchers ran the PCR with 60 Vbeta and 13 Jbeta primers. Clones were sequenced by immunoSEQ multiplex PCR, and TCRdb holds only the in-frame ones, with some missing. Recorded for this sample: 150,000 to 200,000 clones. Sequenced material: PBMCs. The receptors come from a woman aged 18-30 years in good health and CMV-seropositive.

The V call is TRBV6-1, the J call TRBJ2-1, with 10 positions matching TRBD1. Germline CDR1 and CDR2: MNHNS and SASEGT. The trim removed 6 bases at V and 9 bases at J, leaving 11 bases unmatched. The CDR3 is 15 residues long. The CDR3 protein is CASRGQGLIGSEQFF. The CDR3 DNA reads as TGTGCCAGCAGGGGACAGGGGCTTATAGGGAGTGAGCAGTTCTTC.

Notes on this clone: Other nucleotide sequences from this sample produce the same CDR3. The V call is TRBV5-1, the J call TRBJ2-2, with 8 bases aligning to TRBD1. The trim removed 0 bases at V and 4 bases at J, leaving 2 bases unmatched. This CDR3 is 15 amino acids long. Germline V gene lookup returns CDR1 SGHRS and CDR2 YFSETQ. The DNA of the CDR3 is TGCGCCAGCAGCTTGGGGACAGGGAGCACCGGGGAGCTGTTTTTT. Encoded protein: CASSLGTGSTGELFF.

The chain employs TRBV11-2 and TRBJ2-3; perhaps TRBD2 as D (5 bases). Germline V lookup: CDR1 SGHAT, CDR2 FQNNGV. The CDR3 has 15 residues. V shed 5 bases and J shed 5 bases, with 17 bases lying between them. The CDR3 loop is CASSQDGVGLDTQYF. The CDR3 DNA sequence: TGTGCCAGCAGCCAAGACGGGGTGGGCTTAGATACGCAGTATTTT.

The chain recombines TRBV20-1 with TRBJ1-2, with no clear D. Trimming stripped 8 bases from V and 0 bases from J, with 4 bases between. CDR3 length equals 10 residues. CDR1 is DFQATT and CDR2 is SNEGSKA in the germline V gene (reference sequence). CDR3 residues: CSTANYGYTF. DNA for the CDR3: TGCAGTACAGCTAACTATGGCTACACCTTC.

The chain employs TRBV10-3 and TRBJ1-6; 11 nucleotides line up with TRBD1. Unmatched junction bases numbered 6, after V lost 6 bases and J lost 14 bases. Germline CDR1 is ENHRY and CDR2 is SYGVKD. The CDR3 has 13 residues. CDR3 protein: CAISPDRGRSLHF. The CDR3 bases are TGTGCCATCAGCCCGGACAGGGGGCGATCCCTCCACTTT.

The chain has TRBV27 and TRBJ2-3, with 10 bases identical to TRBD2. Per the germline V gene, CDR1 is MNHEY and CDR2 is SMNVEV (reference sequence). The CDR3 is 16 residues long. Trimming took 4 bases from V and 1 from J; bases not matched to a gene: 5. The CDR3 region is CASSSLAGSRTDTQYF. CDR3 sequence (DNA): TGTGCCAGCAGTTCACTAGCGGGAAGCCGCACAGATACGCAGTATTTT.

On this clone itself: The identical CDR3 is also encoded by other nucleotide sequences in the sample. CDR3 residues: CASSLGQYNEQFF. The CDR3 bases are TGCGCCAGCAGCTTGGGACAGTACAATGAGCAGTTCTTC. The J gene is TRBJ2-1, the V gene TRBV5-1; weak D call: TRBD1 (5 bases). Germline V CDR1 and CDR2: SGHRS, YFSETQ. This CDR3 comprises 13 residues. V lost 0 bases and J 4 bases, leaving 5 bases between the germline ends.

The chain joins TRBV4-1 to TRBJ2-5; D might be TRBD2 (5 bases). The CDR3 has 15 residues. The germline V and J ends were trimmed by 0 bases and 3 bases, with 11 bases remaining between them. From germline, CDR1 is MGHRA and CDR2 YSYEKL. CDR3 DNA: TGCGCCAGCAGCCAAGAAAGGACTCTAAAAGAGACCCAGTACTTC. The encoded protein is CASSQERTLKETQYF.

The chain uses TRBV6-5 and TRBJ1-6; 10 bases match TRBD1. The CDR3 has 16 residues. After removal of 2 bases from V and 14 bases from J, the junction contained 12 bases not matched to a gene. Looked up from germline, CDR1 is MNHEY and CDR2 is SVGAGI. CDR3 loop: CASSYVPGQGTGTLHF. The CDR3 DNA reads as TGTGCCAGCAGTTACGTTCCGGGACAGGGGACTGGGACCCTCCACTTT.

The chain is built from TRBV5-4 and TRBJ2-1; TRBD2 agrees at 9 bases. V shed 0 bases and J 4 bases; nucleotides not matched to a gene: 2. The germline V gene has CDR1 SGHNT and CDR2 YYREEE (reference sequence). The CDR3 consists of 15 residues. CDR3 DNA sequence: TGTGCCAGCAGCTTGGAGAGCGGGAGGTACAATGAGCAGTTCTTC. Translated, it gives CASSLESGRYNEQFF.

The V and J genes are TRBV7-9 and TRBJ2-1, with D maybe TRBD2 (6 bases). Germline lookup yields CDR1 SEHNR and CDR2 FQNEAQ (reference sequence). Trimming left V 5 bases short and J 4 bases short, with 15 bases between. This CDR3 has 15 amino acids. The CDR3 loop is CASSLPGVKYNEQFF. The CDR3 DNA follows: TGTGCCAGCAGCCTCCCGGGGGTGAAATACAATGAGCAGTTCTTC.

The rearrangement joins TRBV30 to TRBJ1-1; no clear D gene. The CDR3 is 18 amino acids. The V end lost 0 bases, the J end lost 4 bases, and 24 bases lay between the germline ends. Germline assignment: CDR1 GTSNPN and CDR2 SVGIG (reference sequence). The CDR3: CAWSVLSWGGRSGTEAFF. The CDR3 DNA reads TGTGCCTGGAGTGTACTCTCCTGGGGAGGGAGGTCCGGCACTGAAGCTTTCTTT. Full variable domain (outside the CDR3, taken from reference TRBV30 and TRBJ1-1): SQTIHQWPATLVQPVGSPLSLECTVEGTSNPNLYWYRQAAGRGLQLLFYSVGIGQISSEVPQNLSASRPQDRQFILSSKKLLLSDSGFYLCAWSVLSWGGRSGTEAFFGQGTRLTVV.

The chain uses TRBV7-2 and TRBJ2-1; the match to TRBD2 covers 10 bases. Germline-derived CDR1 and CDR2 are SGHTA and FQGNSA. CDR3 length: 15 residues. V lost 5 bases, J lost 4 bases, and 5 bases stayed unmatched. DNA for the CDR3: TGTGCCAGCAGCCAGACTAGCGGGTCTTACAATGAGCAGTTCTTC. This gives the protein CASSQTSGSYNEQFF. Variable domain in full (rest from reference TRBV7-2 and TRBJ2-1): GAGVSQSPSNKVTEKGKDVELRCDPISGHTALYWYRQSLGQGLEFLIYFQGNSAPDKSGLPSDRFSAERTGGSVSTLTIQRTQQEDSAVYLCASSQTSGSYNEQFFGPGTRLTVL.

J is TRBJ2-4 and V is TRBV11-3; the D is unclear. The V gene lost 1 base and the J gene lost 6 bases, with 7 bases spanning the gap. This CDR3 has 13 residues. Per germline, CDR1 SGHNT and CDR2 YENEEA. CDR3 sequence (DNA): TGTGCCAGCAGCTTAGGAGACTTAAACATTCAGTACTTC. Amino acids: CASSLGDLNIQYF.

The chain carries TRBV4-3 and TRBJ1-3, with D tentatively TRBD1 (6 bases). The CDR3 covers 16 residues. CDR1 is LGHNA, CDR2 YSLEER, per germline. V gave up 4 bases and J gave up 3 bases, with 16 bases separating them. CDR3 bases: TGCGCCAGCAGCCGATCTCTGTACAGGGATGGAAACACCATATATTTT. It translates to CASSRSLYRDGNTIYF.

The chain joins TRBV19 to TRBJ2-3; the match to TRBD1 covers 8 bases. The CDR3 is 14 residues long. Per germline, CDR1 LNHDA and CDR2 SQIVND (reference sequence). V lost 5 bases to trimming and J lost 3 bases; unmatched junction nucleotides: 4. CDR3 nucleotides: TGTGCCAGTAGTTCAGGGGGCAGGACAGATACGCAGTATTTT. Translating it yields CASSSGGRTDTQYF.

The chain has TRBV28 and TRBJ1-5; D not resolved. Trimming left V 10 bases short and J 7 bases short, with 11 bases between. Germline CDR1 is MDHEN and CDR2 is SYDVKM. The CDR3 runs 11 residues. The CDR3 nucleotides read TGTGCCACCGGTCCCGCCCAGCCCCAGCATTTT. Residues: CATGPAQPQHF.

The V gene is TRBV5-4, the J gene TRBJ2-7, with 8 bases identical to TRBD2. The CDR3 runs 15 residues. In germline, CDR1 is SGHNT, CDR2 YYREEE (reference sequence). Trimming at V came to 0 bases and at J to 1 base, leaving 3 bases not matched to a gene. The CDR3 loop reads CASSLAGGASYEQYF. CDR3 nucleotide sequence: TGTGCCAGCAGCTTGGCCGGGGGGGCATCCTACGAGCAGTACTTC. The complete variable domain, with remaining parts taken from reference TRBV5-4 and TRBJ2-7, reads ETGVTQSPTHLIKTRGQQVTLRCSSQSGHNTVSWYQQALGQGPQFIFQYYREEENGRGNFPPRFSGLQFPNYSSELNVNALELDDSALYLCASSLAGGASYEQYFGPGTRLTVT.